Following are 26 T cell receptor beta chains from one sample sequenced in a study of cytomegalovirus exposure and HLA in healthy donors (dated by TCRdb to the late 2010s). Library generation was performed with the immunoSEQ multiplex PCR assay. For the multiplex PCR, a mixture combining 60 forward primers for TCR Vbeta segments and 13 reverse primers for TCR Jbeta segments was used. TCRdb limited this immuneACCESS table to in-frame rearrangements with V and J called. A share of clones is missing; checked studies link under half to unresolved V genes, and the rest is unexplained. This sample holds 100,000 to 150,000 clones; around three quarters were observed only once. The ten largest clonotypes hold around 10% of the sample. Sequencing was carried out using PBMCs. The receptors derive from a man between 25 and 39 years old in good health and CMV-seropositive.

The rearrangement links TRBV29-1 to TRBJ1-1; no reliable D call. Trimming stripped 5 bases from V and 3 bases from J, with 13 bases between. CDR1 and CDR2 (germline): SQVTM, ANQGSEA. CDR3 size: 13 residues. CDR3: CSVSPRADTEAFF. CDR3 nucleotide sequence: TGCAGCGTTTCGCCAAGAGCGGACACTGAAGCTTTCTTT.

The V call is TRBV7-3, the J call TRBJ2-3; 7 bases match TRBD1. Germline values: CDR1 SGHTA, CDR2 FQGTGA. After removal of 5 bases from V and 2 bases from J, the junction contained 10 bases not matched to a gene. This CDR3 has 16 residues. The CDR3 bases are TGTGCCAGCAGCACCGGGACAGCAAGTTTCACAGATACGCAGTATTTT. Amino acids: CASSTGTASFTDTQYF.

V is TRBV5-8 and J is TRBJ2-5; a weak D match, TRBD2 (7 bases). Between the trimmed V and J ends, which lost 4 bases and 2 bases, there was a span of 15 bases. Germline-derived CDR1 and CDR2 are SGHTS and YDEGEE. The CDR3 totals 15 residues. CDR3 sequence (DNA): TGTGCCAGCAGCGGTAGGGGGGGCCTTCAAGAGACCCAGTACTTC. The encoded protein is CASSGRGGLQETQYF.

About this clone itself: Sequence at one end of the junction differs from germline and may be a read error. This rearrangement joins TRBV11-2 to TRBJ1-1; the match to TRBD1 covers 7 bases. CDR1 and CDR2 (germline): SGHAT, FQNNGV. CDR3 size: 15 residues. The CDR3 DNA reads TGTGCCAGCAGCGTAGATCCGACAGGGACCACTGAAGCTTTCTTT. Its protein is CASSVDPTGTTEAFF.

V and J are TRBV9 and TRBJ1-5, with 11 bases identical to TRBD1. V was pared by 4 bases and J by 6 bases, with 6 bases of the junction left unmatched. The CDR3 runs to 15 residues. CDR1 SGDLS and CDR2 YYNGEE come from the germline V gene. CDR3 region: CASSRGQGAGQPQHF. In DNA form, the CDR3 reads TGTGCCAGCAGCAGAGGACAGGGGGCGGGTCAGCCCCAGCATTTT.

The V gene is TRBV9, the J gene TRBJ2-7, with unresolved D. The CDR3 spans 13 residues. V dropped 3 bases and J dropped 7 bases, with 14 bases sitting between them. Looked up from germline, CDR1 is SGDLS and CDR2 is YYNGEE. CDR3 region: CASSGRHSKEQYF. For the CDR3, the DNA is TGTGCCAGCAGCGGCCGACACTCTAAGGAGCAGTACTTC.

This clone was counted between two and nine times. The chain carries TRBV2 and TRBJ2-5; 8 nucleotides align to TRBD1. TRBJ2-7 matches the DNA end more closely, so the J call is doubtful. The CDR3 totals 15 residues. Germline values: CDR1 SNHLY, CDR2 FYNNEI. CDR3 sequence (DNA): TGTGCCAGCAGTGTCGGGGCAGGGGGCCCCTACGAGCAGTACTTC. Residues: CASSVGAGGPYEQYF.

This clone was observed a handful of times. The chain recombines TRBV9 with TRBJ1-2; 7 nucleotides align to TRBD1. V was pared by 4 bases and J by 1 base, with 10 bases of the junction left unmatched. The germline V gene encodes CDR1 SGDLS and CDR2 YYNGEE. The CDR3 loop spans 16 amino acids. The CDR3 loop is CASSPGRGQINYGYTF. Here the CDR3 DNA reads TGTGCCAGCAGCCCGGGCCGGGGACAGATTAACTATGGCTACACCTTC.

The V and J genes are TRBV7-3 and TRBJ2-3, with a weak D call TRBD2 (6 bases). This CDR3 comprises 14 residues. Germline V gene lookup returns CDR1 SGHTA and CDR2 FQGTGA. V was trimmed by 4 bases and J by 2 bases, leaving 10 bases between them. In DNA, the CDR3 is TGTGCCAGCAGCTCGGGACTTTACACAGATACGCAGTATTTT. It yields the protein CASSSGLYTDTQYF.

A few counts support this clone. V and J are TRBV18 and TRBJ1-3; 7 bases map to TRBD1. This CDR3 comprises 15 residues. With V trimmed by 4 bases and J by 4 bases, 7 bases remained unmatched. Germline CDR1 reads KGHSH; CDR2 reads LQKENI. The CDR3 here is CASSLGQSYGNTIYF. CDR3 sequence (DNA): TGTGCCAGCTCACTGGGACAGTCTTACGGAAACACCATATATTTT.

The chain uses TRBV6-6 and TRBJ1-4; TRBD1 is a possible D gene (5 bases). Trimming removed 0 bases at V and 7 bases at J, with 9 bases between. The CDR3 is 14 amino acids. Germline CDR1 is MNHNY and CDR2 is SVGAGI (reference sequence). The CDR3 region is CASSYSTVGEKLFF. CDR3 coding DNA: TGTGCCAGCAGTTACTCGACAGTTGGTGAAAAACTGTTTTTT.

The CDR3 DNA sequence: TGTGCCAGTAGTAACTGGGGAACGGGACAGGGAGAGACCCAGTACTTC. Protein: CASSNWGTGQGETQYF. The rearrangement joins TRBV19 to TRBJ2-5; TRBD1 matches at 9 bases. CDR1 and CDR2 (germline): LNHDA, SQIVND (reference sequence). This CDR3 region has 16 residues. Unmatched junction bases numbered 10, after V lost 4 bases and J lost 4 bases.

The chain employs TRBV27 and TRBJ2-6; 7 positions match TRBD1. Germline V gives CDR1 MNHEY, CDR2 SMNVEV (reference sequence). Unmatched junction bases numbered 7, after V lost 5 bases and J lost 0 bases. This CDR3 comprises 17 residues. The CDR3 coding sequence is TGTGCCAGCAGTGTTACAGAGGGGGCCTCTGGGGCCAACGTCCTGACTTTC. As protein: CASSVTEGASGANVLTF. Full variable domain (rest looked up from reference TRBV27 and TRBJ2-6): EAQVTQNPRYLITVTGKKLTVTCSQNMNHEYMSWYRQDPGLGLRQIYYSMNVEVTDKGDVPEGYKVSRKEKRNFPLILESPSPNQTSLYFCASSVTEGASGANVLTFGAGSRLTVL.

The chain carries TRBV27 and TRBJ1-6; TRBD1 matches at 10 bases. Germline CDR1 reads MNHEY; CDR2 reads SMNVEV (reference sequence). This CDR3 has 14 amino acids. After removal of 6 bases from V and 7 bases from J, the junction contained 3 bases not matched to a gene. CDR3 DNA: TGTGCCAGCAGCCGGGACAGGGGCAATTCACCCCTCCACTTT. It encodes CASSRDRGNSPLHF.

This sequence joins TRBV4-1 and TRBJ1-2; a weak D match, TRBD1 (6 bases). V was trimmed by 0 bases and J by 7 bases, leaving 12 bases between them. The CDR3 extends over 14 amino acids. In germline, CDR1 is MGHRA, CDR2 YSYEKL. CDR3 sequence: CASSQERGSSGYTF. The CDR3 coding sequence is TGCGCCAGCAGCCAAGAAAGGGGGAGCAGTGGCTACACCTTC.

The chain combines TRBV19 with TRBJ2-6, with TRBD1 as a possible D gene (6 bases). The CDR3 length is 18 residues. Trimming removed 3 bases at V and 1 base at J, with 16 bases between. CDR1 is LNHDA, CDR2 SQIVND, per germline (reference sequence). CDR3 sequence reads: CASSIPTGRGSGANVLTF. The CDR3 DNA is TGTGCCAGTAGTATTCCCACCGGCAGGGGATCTGGGGCCAACGTCCTGACTTTC.

This clone has just a few counts. One end of the junction does not line up with germline, which may come from a read error. The rearrangement uses TRBV30 and TRBJ1-2; weak D call: TRBD1 (5 bases). The CDR3 totals 10 residues. Germline V gene data show CDR1 as GTSNPN and CDR2 as SVGIG (reference sequence). The CDR3 sequence: CARRGAGYTF. The CDR3 nucleotides are TGTGCCCGGAGAGGGGCTGGCTACACCTTC.

The chain is built from TRBV28 and TRBJ2-7; tentatively, D is TRBD1 (5 bases). The CDR3 is 12 amino acids. Germline loops: CDR1 MDHEN, CDR2 SYDVKM. V lost 10 bases to trimming and J lost 4 bases, with 14 bases between them. CDR3 DNA: TGTGCCACCTCCCTAAGGGGATACGAGCAGTACTTC. Encoded protein: CATSLRGYEQYF.

The V and J genes are TRBV19 and TRBJ2-6, with a tentative D call TRBD2 (5 bases). There are 16 residues in the CDR3. Trimming removed 3 bases from V and 4 bases from J, with 13 bases in between. CDR1 and CDR2 from the germline V gene are LNHDA and SQIVND (reference sequence). The CDR3 here is CASSMFAGGGANVLTF. The CDR3 coding sequence is TGTGCCAGTAGTATGTTTGCGGGCGGGGGGGCCAACGTCCTGACTTTC.

This clone occurred once. J is TRBJ1-1 and V is TRBV5-1; D gene uncertain. The CDR3 is 13 amino acids. The germline CDR1 and CDR2 sequences are SGHRS and YFSETQ. The germline V and J ends were trimmed by 2 bases and 1 base, with 6 bases remaining between them. This CDR3 is CASSFVRNTEAFF. In DNA, the CDR3 is TGCGCCAGCAGCTTCGTTAGGAACACTGAAGCTTTCTTT.

The chain joins TRBV6-1 to TRBJ1-2; TRBD1 matches at 9 bases. J lost 0 bases, V lost 11 bases, and 7 bases had no gene match. From germline, CDR1 is MNHNS and CDR2 SASEGT. The CDR3 contains 14 residues. This CDR3 is CAGDRTGANYGYTF. The CDR3 DNA sequence: TGTGCCGGCGACCGGACAGGGGCTAACTATGGCTACACCTTC.

V is TRBV6-5 and J is TRBJ1-5; 10 bases line up with TRBD1. V lost 4 bases, J lost 1 base, and 4 bases stayed unmatched. The CDR3 totals 16 residues. Germline V gene sequence: CDR1 MNHEY, CDR2 SVGAGI. CDR3 bases: TGTGCCAGCAGTTCCCGGACAGGGGGAAGCAATCAGCCCCAGCATTTT. This codes for CASSSRTGGSNQPQHF.

The CDR3 nucleotides read TGCGCCAGCAGCTTGGGACTACAAGAGACCCAGTACTTC. Its translation: CASSLGLQETQYF. This chain links TRBV5-1 with TRBJ2-5; D might be TRBD2 (5 bases). From germline, CDR1 is SGHRS and CDR2 YFSETQ. This CDR3 is 13 amino acids long. The V and J ends lost 0 bases and 2 bases respectively, with 5 bases between them.

The V call is TRBV5-6, the J call TRBJ1-2; TRBD1 agrees at 7 bases. The V gene's germline CDR1 is SGHDT and CDR2 YYEEEE. J gave up 7 bases and V 4 bases, and 10 bases lay outside the gene matches. This CDR3 contains 14 residues. This CDR3 reads CASSLGAGGFGYTF. CDR3 sequence (DNA): TGTGCCAGCAGCCTTGGTGCAGGGGGTTTTGGCTACACCTTC.

CDR3 protein: CASSDPRGENTDTQYF. In DNA form, the CDR3 reads TGTGCCAGCAGCGACCCCAGGGGGGAAAACACAGATACGCAGTATTTT. This chain links TRBV9 with TRBJ2-3; D perhaps matches TRBD1 (7 bases). The CDR3 is made up of 16 amino acids. CDR1 SGDLS and CDR2 YYNGEE come from the germline V gene. Between the trimmed V and J ends, which lost 3 bases and 2 bases, there was a span of 16 bases.

This clone showed up just once. The rearrangement joins TRBV27 to TRBJ1-5; no clear D gene. The germline V gene encodes CDR1 MNHEY and CDR2 SMNVEV (reference sequence). Trimming shortened V by 4 bases and J by 2 bases, and 12 bases separated the two germline ends. The CDR3 sequence is 15 residues long. The CDR3 protein is CASSYRGAGNQPQHF. The CDR3 coding sequence is TGTGCCAGCAGTTATCGGGGAGCGGGCAATCAGCCCCAGCATTTT.